A selection of T cell receptor beta chains follows, all from one sample in a study of blood T cell repertoires in COVID-19. Assay: immunoSEQ multiplex PCR; the TCRdb copy retains only in-frame clones and omits some. The sample records 200,000 to 250,000 clones, approximately 89% being singletons. The material sequenced was peripheral blood. These receptors were taken from a woman aged 60 to 75 who had recovered from COVID-19. CDR3s include the opening cysteine and the closing phenylalanine or tryptophan. Fields, in order: V gene, clone size, J gene, D gene, CDR3 DNA, CDR3 protein. The D gene is left open where the match is weak. Where a row states a size, it is once, few, many or the class of an expanded clone; other rows omit it.

>TRBV2|NA|TRBJ2-2|TRBD2
TGTGCCAGCAAATCGGTTGGCTTGCACAGCGGGGGCACCGGGGAGCTGTTTTTT
CASKSVGLHSGGTGELFF
>TRBV7-8|NA|TRBJ2-5|TRBD2
TGTGCCAGCAGCCCGAGGGCTAGCGGGGGGGCGATGAGCGGAGAGACCCAGTACTTC
CASSPRASGGAMSGETQYF
>TRBV28|NA|TRBJ1-2|TRBD1
TGTGCCAGCAGTTTATGGGGGGACAGGGATTCGGGCTACACCTTC
CASSLWGDRDSGYTF
>TRBV27|NA|TRBJ2-1|NA
TGTGCCAGCAGTTTAGCTAGCGTAGCCTACAATGAGCAGTTCTTC
CASSLASVAYNEQFF
>TRBV27|NA|TRBJ1-5|TRBD1
TGTGCCAGCCAGCGAAACAGGGGGCCTAGACAGCCCCAGCATTTT
CASQRNRGPRQPQHF
>TRBV7-3|NA|TRBJ2-1|TRBD1
TGTGCCAGCAGCCATCCTGGGGGTGATTGGGACAGGGAGTTCGATGAGCAGTTCTTC
CASSHPGGDWDREFDEQFF
>TRBV10-3|NA|TRBJ1-1|TRBD1
TGTGCCATCAGCGATTACAGGGGGAAAAACACTGAAGCTTTCTTT
CAISDYRGKNTEAFF
>TRBV10-1|NA|TRBJ2-5|NA
TGCGCCAGCAGTGGGGGCACAAAAGAGACCCAGTACTTC
CASSGGTKETQYF
>TRBV9|few|TRBJ1-1|NA
TGTGCCAGCAGCCCTAGCACTCCAATGAACACTGAAGCTTTCTTT
CASSPSTPMNTEAFF
>TRBV29-1|NA|TRBJ2-5|NA
TGCAGCGTCCAAGGGGCACCTCAAGAGACCCAGTACTTC
CSVQGAPQETQYF
>TRBV7-3|NA|TRBJ2-7|TRBD2
TGTGCCAGCAGCCCCCGCGGGGGGCCCAGCTCCTACGAGCAGTACTTC
CASSPRGGPSSYEQYF
>TRBV9|NA|TRBJ2-7|TRBD1
TGTGCCAGCAGCGAGACAGGGCTCGAGCAGTACTTC
CASSETGLEQYF
>TRBV25-1|NA|TRBJ1-1|NA
TGTGCCAGCAGTCCCCGCGGTATCCCTGAAGCTTTCTTT
CASSPRGIPEAFF
>TRBV7-3|NA|TRBJ2-3|TRBD2
TGTGCCAGCAGCGTGACTAGCGGGGGCCCAGATACGCAGTATTTT
CASSVTSGGPDTQYF
>TRBV5-4|NA|TRBJ1-3|NA
TGTGCCAGCAGCACGGGGACTAGTAACACCATATATTTT
CASSTGTSNTIYF
>TRBV7-3|NA|TRBJ2-3|NA
TGTGCCTGCGGGATAGAAGGCACAGATACGCAGTATTTT
CACGIEGTDTQYF